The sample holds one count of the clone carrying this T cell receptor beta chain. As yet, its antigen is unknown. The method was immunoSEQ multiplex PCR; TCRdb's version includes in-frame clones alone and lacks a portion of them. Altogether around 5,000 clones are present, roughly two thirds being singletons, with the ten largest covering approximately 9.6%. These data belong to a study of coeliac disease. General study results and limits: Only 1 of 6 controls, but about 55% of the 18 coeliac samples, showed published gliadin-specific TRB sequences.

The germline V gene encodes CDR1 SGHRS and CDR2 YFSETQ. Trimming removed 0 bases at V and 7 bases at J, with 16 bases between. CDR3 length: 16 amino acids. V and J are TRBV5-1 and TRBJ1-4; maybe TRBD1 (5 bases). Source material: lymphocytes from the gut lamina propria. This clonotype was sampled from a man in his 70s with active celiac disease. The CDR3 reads CASSLAMGGDVEKLFF. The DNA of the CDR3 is TGCGCCAGCAGCTTGGCCATGGGGGGGGACGTTGAAAAACTGTTTTTT.